This T cell receptor beta chain originates from a study of tumor-infiltrating lymphocytes in primary liver carcinoma. Across the study: Stage T1-T3 N0M0 tumors spanned roughly 4 to 10 cm. Overall study results and limits: Tumors had a top-250-clone fraction that was significantly higher than blood (p = 0.039).

Extraction of RNA together with DNA used about 17-31 mg of unsorted bulk tissue. Five discrete regions of every tumor underwent sampling. The template, 500 ng total RNA, yielded TCR beta cDNA made with a constant-region primer. For TCR beta, libraries were produced by three nested multiplex PCR rounds using slightly modified ARM-PCR. Investigators reported that the first two PCR rounds, at 9 to 11 cycles each, used TRBV1-TRBV30 forward primers with a C-beta reverse primer. Using its own MiXCR run on the multiplex PCR reads, TCRdb lists one record per CDR3 protein. The sample lists 25,000 to 30,000 distinct CDR3 sequences; around 84% were seen once. This CDR3 spans 14 amino acids. Between the trimmed V and J ends, which lost 5 bases and 4 bases, there was a span of 14 bases. CDR1 and CDR2 (germline): SEHNR, FQNEAQ (reference sequence). As for this clonotype: The antigen is undetermined. A much larger clone is a single base away; this may be a read error.

The genes are TRBV7-9 and TRBJ1-1, with D hard to call. The receptor's source is a man in his forties or fifties with primary liver carcinoma and hepatitis B virus infection. Source material: liver tumor tissue from sampling region 3. The subset is: tumor region T3, left-lateral pole. The CDR3 DNA reads TGTGCCAGCAGCCCCCGCAGGACGGGCACTGAAGCTTTCTTT. Amino acid sequence: CASSPRRTGTEAFF.